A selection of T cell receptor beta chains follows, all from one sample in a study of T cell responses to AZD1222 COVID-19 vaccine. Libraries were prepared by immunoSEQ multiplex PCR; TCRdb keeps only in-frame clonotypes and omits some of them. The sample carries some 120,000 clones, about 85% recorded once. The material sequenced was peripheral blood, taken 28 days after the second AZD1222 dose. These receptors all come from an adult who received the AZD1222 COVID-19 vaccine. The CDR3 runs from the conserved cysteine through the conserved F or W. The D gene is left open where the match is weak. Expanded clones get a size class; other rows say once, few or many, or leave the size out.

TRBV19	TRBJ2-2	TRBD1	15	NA	CASRLDRGRGGELFF	TGTGCCAGTAGGCTGGACAGGGGGCGAGGCGGGGAGCTGTTTTTT
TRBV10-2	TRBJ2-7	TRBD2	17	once	CASSESGTSGGASEQYF	TGCGCCAGCAGTGAGTCTGGGACTAGCGGGGGGGCATCCGAGCAGTACTTC
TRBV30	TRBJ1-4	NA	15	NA	CAWKLVTPGWEKLFF	TGTGCCTGGAAATTAGTTACGCCGGGTTGGGAAAAACTGTTTTTT
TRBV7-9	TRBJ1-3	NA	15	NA	CASSPDSSSGNTIYF	TGTGCCAGCAGCCCTGACAGCAGCTCTGGAAACACCATATATTTT
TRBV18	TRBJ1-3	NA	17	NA	CASSPDPPLSTGNTIYF	TGTGCCAGCTCACCGGACCCACCACTGTCCACTGGAAACACCATATATTTT
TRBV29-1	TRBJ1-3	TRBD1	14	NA	CSVEDWGQGNTIYF	TGCAGCGTTGAAGATTGGGGACAGGGAAACACCATATATTTT
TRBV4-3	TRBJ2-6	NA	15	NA	CASSQGGYGANVLTF	TGCGCCAGCAGCCAAGGAGGGTACGGGGCCAACGTCCTGACTTTC
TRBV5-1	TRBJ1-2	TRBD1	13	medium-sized	CASSLGQGIRYTF	TGCGCCAGCAGCTTAGGACAGGGGATCCGCTACACCTTC
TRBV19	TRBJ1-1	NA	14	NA	CASSIVYPHIEAFF	TGTGCCAGTAGTATAGTCTATCCCCACATTGAAGCTTTCTTT
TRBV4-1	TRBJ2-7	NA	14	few	CASSQGGVTYEQYF	TGCGCCAGCAGCCAAGGGGGGGTAACCTACGAGCAGTACTTC
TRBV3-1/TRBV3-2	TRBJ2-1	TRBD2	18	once	CASSQVLAGGSSYNEQFF	TGTGCCAGCAGCCAAGTTCTAGCGGGGGGGAGCTCCTACAATGAGCAGTTCTTC
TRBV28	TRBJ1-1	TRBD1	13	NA	CASSRDRVTEAFF	TGTGCCAGCAGCCGAGACAGGGTCACTGAAGCTTTCTTT
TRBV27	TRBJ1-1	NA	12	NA	CASAPAGNEAFF	TGTGCCAGCGCTCCGGCAGGAAATGAAGCTTTCTTT
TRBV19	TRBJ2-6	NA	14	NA	CASSTDSGANVLTF	TGTGCCAGTAGTACTGACTCTGGGGCCAACGTCCTGACTTTC
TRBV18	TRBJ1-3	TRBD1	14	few	CASSEDRKGNTIYF	TGTGCCAGCTCCGAGGACAGGAAGGGAAACACCATATATTTT
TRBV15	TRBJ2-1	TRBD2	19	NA	CATSRDTMAGGRSYNEQFF	TGTGCCACCAGCAGAGATACAATGGCGGGGGGGCGATCCTACAATGAGCAGTTCTTC
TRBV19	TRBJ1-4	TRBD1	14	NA	CASSIQGAGEKLFF	TGTGCCAGCTCCATCCAGGGGGCGGGTGAAAAACTGTTTTTT
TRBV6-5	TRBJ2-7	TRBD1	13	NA	CASTGTGPYEQYF	TGTGCCAGCACCGGGACAGGGCCCTACGAGCAGTACTTC
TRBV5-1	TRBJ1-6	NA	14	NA	CASSLPGINSPLHF	TGCGCCAGCAGCTTGCCAGGGATTAATTCACCCCTCCACTTT
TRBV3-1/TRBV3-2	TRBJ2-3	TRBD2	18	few	CASSQDSPRGGFLYTQYF	TGTGCCAGCAGCCAAGATTCCCCGCGGGGGGGTTTTTTGTATACGCAGTATTTT
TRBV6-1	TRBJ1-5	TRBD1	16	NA	CASSDGQGRGNQPQHF	TGTGCCAGCAGTGATGGACAGGGCAGGGGCAATCAGCCCCAGCATTTT
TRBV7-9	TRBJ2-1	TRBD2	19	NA	CASSYPPSSAGGAYNEQFF	TGTGCCAGCAGTTACCCCCCGAGTTCGGCGGGGGGAGCCTACAATGAGCAGTTCTTC
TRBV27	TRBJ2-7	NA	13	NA	CASSLIQGHEQYF	TGTGCCAGCAGTTTAATTCAGGGACACGAGCAGTACTTC
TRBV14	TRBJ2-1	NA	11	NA	CASSQGGEQFF	TGTGCCAGCAGCCAAGGGGGTGAGCAGTTCTTC
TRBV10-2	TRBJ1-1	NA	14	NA	CASSEAVRNTEAFF	TGCGCCAGCAGTGAAGCGGTTAGGAACACTGAAGCTTTCTTT
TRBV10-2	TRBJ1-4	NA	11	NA	CASSDVEKLFF	TGCGCCAGCAGTGACGTGGAAAAACTGTTTTTT
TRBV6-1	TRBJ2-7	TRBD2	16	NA	CASSAVGLAESYEQYF	TGTGCCAGCAGTGCGGTGGGGCTAGCGGAGTCCTACGAGCAGTACTTC
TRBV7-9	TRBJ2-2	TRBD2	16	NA	CASSYQLAGGPGELFF	TGTGCCAGCAGCTACCAACTAGCGGGGGGGCCCGGGGAGCTGTTTTTT
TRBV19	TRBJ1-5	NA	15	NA	CAASEPVGAGKPQHF	TGTGCCGCCTCAGAGCCCGTGGGGGCAGGTAAGCCCCAGCATTTT
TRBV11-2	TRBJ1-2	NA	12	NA	CASAWDGYGYTF	TGTGCTTCGGCTTGGGACGGCTATGGCTACACCTTC
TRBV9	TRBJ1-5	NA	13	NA	CASSVDGNQPQHF	TGTGCCAGCAGCGTAGATGGGAATCAGCCCCAGCATTTT
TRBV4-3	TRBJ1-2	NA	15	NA	CASSQELASVHGYTF	TGCGCCAGCAGCCAAGAGTTGGCGTCAGTACATGGCTACACCTTC
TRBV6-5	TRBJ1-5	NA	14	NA	CASSYKGGHQPQHF	TGTGCCAGCAGTTACAAAGGGGGGCATCAGCCCCAGCATTTT
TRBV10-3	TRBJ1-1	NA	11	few	CAIRGGTEAFF	TGTGCCATCCGGGGAGGCACTGAAGCTTTCTTT
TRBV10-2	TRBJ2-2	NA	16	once	CASRPGGGGGTGELFF	TGCGCCAGCCGCCCCGGTGGTGGGGGTGGAACCGGGGAGCTGTTTTTT
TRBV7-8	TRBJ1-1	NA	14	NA	CASSSNRGGTEAFF	TGTGCCAGCAGCTCAAACCGCGGGGGCACTGAAGCTTTCTTT
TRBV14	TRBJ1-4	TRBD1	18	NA	CASSRVAGTGATNEKLFF	TGTGCCAGCAGCCGAGTAGCCGGGACAGGGGCAACTAATGAAAAACTGTTTTTT
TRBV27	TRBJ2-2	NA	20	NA	CASSFGGPGNPYANTGELFF	TGTGCCAGCAGTTTTGGGGGTCCGGGAAACCCATACGCGAACACCGGGGAGCTGTTTTTT
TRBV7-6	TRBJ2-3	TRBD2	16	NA	CASTVSGGAGTDTQYF	TGTGCCAGCACCGTGAGCGGGGGGGCCGGCACAGATACGCAGTATTTT
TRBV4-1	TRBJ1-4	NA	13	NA	CASSLGTLEKLFF	TGCGCCAGCAGCCTCGGGACCCTTGAAAAACTGTTTTTT
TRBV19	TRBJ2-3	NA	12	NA	CASTPGTDTQYF	TGTGCCAGTACCCCTGGGACAGATACGCAGTATTTT
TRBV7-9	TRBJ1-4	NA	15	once	CASSPVQGLNEKLFF	TGTGCCAGCAGCCCGGTACAGGGATTAAATGAAAAACTGTTTTTT
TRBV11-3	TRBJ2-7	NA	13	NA	CASSLRSPYEQYF	TGTGCCAGCAGCTTACGTTCTCCCTACGAGCAGTACTTC
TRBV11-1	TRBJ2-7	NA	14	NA	CASSLVGASNEQYF	TGTGCCAGCAGCTTAGTGGGGGCTAGCAACGAGCAGTACTTC
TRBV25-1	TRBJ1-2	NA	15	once	CASSDPAGSQSGYTF	TGTGCCAGCAGTGATCCGGCGGGATCCCAATCCGGCTACACCTTC
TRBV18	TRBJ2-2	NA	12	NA	CASSRNTGELFF	TGTGCCAGCTCAAGAAACACCGGGGAGCTGTTTTTT
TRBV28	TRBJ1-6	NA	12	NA	CASSPGASPLHF	TGTGCCAGCAGTCCCGGAGCGTCACCCCTCCACTTT
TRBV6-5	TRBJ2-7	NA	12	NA	CASSYPGPEQYF	TGTGCCAGCAGTTACCCAGGTCCCGAGCAGTACTTC
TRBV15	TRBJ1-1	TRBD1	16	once	CATSRNTGTANTEAFF	TGTGCCACCAGCAGAAATACCGGGACAGCGAACACTGAAGCTTTCTTT
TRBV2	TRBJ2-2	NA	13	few	CASRYRDTGELFF	TGTGCCAGCAGGTACAGGGACACCGGGGAGCTGTTTTTT
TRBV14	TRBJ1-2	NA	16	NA	CASSQDRTAGWGDYTF	TGTGCCAGCAGCCAAGATCGCACGGCCGGCTGGGGGGACTACACCTTC
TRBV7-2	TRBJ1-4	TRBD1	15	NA	CASSPNRGRMEKLFF	TGTGCCAGCAGCCCCAACAGGGGGCGGATGGAAAAACTGTTTTTT
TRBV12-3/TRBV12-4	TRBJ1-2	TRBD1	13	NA	CASRSTGDYGYTF	TGTGCCAGCAGGTCAACAGGGGACTATGGCTACACCTTC
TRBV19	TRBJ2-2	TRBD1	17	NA	CASSVKTGQGNTGELFF	TGTGCCAGTAGTGTCAAAACGGGACAGGGGAACACCGGGGAGCTGTTTTTT
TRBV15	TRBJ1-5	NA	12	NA	CATSKAHQPQHF	TGTGCCACCAGCAAGGCGCATCAGCCCCAGCATTTT
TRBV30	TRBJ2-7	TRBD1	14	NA	CAWRGDRDSYEQYF	TGTGCCTGGAGGGGGGACAGGGACTCCTACGAGCAGTACTTC
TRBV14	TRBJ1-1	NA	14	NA	CASSKGPMNTEAFF	TGTGCCAGCAGCAAGGGACCGATGAACACTGAAGCTTTCTTT
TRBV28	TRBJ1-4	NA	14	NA	CASSLGGAGEKLFF	TGTGCCAGCAGTTTGGGGGGGGCGGGCGAAAAACTGTTTTTT